The 3 T cell receptor beta chains in this list originate from one sample, sequenced in a study of cytomegalovirus exposure and HLA in healthy donors. The primer mix had 60 Vbeta and 13 Jbeta primers. Measured with immunoSEQ multiplex PCR; TCRdb has only the in-frame clones, and not every one. The table counts around 100,000 clones; roughly 3.4% lies in the top ten. The sequencing input was PBMCs. The receptor set was obtained from a woman in her twenties or thirties in good health and CMV-seronegative.

The V gene is TRBV27, the J gene TRBJ2-1; TRBD2 might be the D (6 bases). This CDR3 comprises 16 residues. V was pared by 8 bases and J by 0 bases, with 17 bases between. Germline assignment: CDR1 MNHEY and CDR2 SMNVEV (reference sequence). Here the CDR3 reads CASGSKRENSYNEQFF. The CDR3 DNA reads TGTGCCAGCGGGTCAAAACGGGAGAACTCCTACAATGAGCAGTTCTTC.

The rearrangement joins TRBV2 to TRBJ1-4; no firm D call. The CDR3 spans 14 residues. The V end lost 7 bases, the J end lost 7 bases, and 16 bases lay between the germline ends. CDR1 and CDR2 (germline): SNHLY, FYNNEI. For the CDR3, the DNA is TGTGCCAGCAACTCGGGCCTCGCGGGTGAAAAACTGTTTTTT. This translates into CASNSGLAGEKLFF.

The V gene is TRBV5-6, the J gene TRBJ2-1; the D gene is possibly TRBD2 (6 bases). Germline CDR1 is SGHDT and CDR2 is YYEEEE. There are 15 residues in the CDR3. V lost 5 bases, J lost 1 base, and 13 bases lay in between. The CDR3 is CASRTGLQSYNEQFF. For the CDR3, the DNA is TGTGCCAGCAGAACGGGACTCCAATCCTACAATGAGCAGTTCTTC.